The 26 T cell receptor beta chains presented below share a single source sample, sequenced in a study of cytomegalovirus exposure and HLA in healthy donors. Measured with immunoSEQ multiplex PCR; TCRdb has only the in-frame clones, and not every one. The sample has 220,000 or so clones, roughly 84% seen once. Sequenced input: PBMCs. Receptor source: a woman aged 25 to 39 in good health and CMV-seropositive.

V and J are TRBV6-6 and TRBJ1-5; no firm D call. The germline V gene encodes CDR1 MNHNY and CDR2 SVGAGI (reference sequence). The CDR3 sequence is 11 residues long. With 6 bases removed from V and 7 bases from J, the gap between germline ends came to 7 bases. The CDR3 DNA reads as TGTGCCAGCAGAGGGAACCAGCCCCAGCATTTT. Translated, it gives CASRGNQPQHF.

CDR3 region: CASSPRDRGPNQPQHF. The DNA of the CDR3 is TGTGCCAGCAGCCCCCGGGACAGGGGCCCCAATCAGCCCCAGCATTTT. V usage is TRBV7-2 and J usage is TRBJ1-5; the match to TRBD1 covers 10 bases. Trimming took 5 bases from V and 3 from J; bases not matched to a gene: 7. Germline V gene lookup returns CDR1 SGHTA and CDR2 FQGNSA. This CDR3 is built from 16 residues.

This sequence joins TRBV6-6 and TRBJ2-7, with D possibly matching TRBD1 (6 bases). CDR1 and CDR2 from the germline V gene are MNHNY and SVGAGI (reference sequence). CDR3 size: 16 residues. V was clipped by 2 bases and J by 1 base, with 15 bases between them. CDR3 protein: CASSYQGGSLSYEQYF. The DNA for the CDR3 is TGTGCCAGCAGTTACCAAGGGGGATCTCTGTCCTACGAGCAGTACTTC.

Only one count was recorded for this clone. This chain connects TRBV18 to TRBJ2-7; D not certain. The germline CDR1 and CDR2 sequences are KGHSH and LQKENI. CDR3 length equals 13 residues. V gave up 3 bases and J gave up 3 bases, with 9 bases separating them. Written as DNA, the CDR3 is TGTGCCAGCTCACCGGCAGAAGGCTACGAGCAGTACTTC. This sequence encodes CASSPAEGYEQYF.

The chain joins TRBV13 to TRBJ1-2; D is uncertain. V was clipped by 1 base and J by 4 bases, with 13 bases between them. CDR1 is PRHDT and CDR2 is FYEKMQ in the germline V gene (reference sequence). The CDR3 extends over 15 amino acids. This CDR3 reads CASSLDRVMGYGYTF. The CDR3 DNA is TGTGCCAGCAGCTTAGATCGGGTTATGGGCTATGGCTACACCTTC.

This clone was detected only a few times. The chain uses TRBV27 and TRBJ2-7; D unclear. Germline V CDR1 and CDR2: MNHEY, SMNVEV (reference sequence). V was cut by 6 bases and J by 3 bases, with 15 bases left in between. The CDR3 loop spans 14 amino acids. The CDR3 here is CASSRGIVFYEQYF. CDR3 DNA: TGTGCCAGCAGCCGTGGCATAGTGTTCTACGAGCAGTACTTC.

The J gene is TRBJ2-2, the V gene TRBV6-5; D not resolved. Germline V gene data show CDR1 as MNHEY and CDR2 as SVGAGI. CDR3 length: 16 amino acids. V was pared by 2 bases and J by 3 bases, with 13 bases between. CDR3 sequence: CASSYTLPLYTGELFF. The CDR3 bases are TGTGCCAGCAGTTACACACTCCCCCTTTACACCGGGGAGCTGTTTTTT.

The sample holds a few counts of this clone. The J gene is TRBJ1-2, the V gene TRBV6-1; D is undetermined. Germline assignment: CDR1 MNHNS and CDR2 SASEGT. The CDR3 spans 13 residues. The V gene lost 1 base and the J gene lost 4 bases, with 7 bases spanning the gap. The CDR3: CASSEVLVYGYTF. In nucleotides, the CDR3 is TGTGCCAGCAGTGAAGTTTTGGTCTATGGCTACACCTTC.

This chain uses TRBV11-2 with TRBJ2-6; TRBD2 matches 11 bases. Germline CDR1 reads SGHAT; CDR2 reads FQNNGV. The CDR3 spans 18 residues. Germline trimming cut 5 bases from V and 0 bases from J; bases unmatched to any gene: 6. CDR3 amino acids: CASSVSGRGFSGANVLTF. For the CDR3, the DNA is TGTGCCAGCAGCGTTAGCGGGAGGGGGTTCTCTGGGGCCAACGTCCTGACTTTC.

V and J are TRBV5-6 and TRBJ1-3; 8 positions match TRBD1. V shed 4 bases, J shed 0 bases, and the junction held 6 bases outside the gene matches. CDR3 length: 16 residues. Germline V gene sequence: CDR1 SGHDT, CDR2 YYEEEE. This CDR3 is CASSVTGGPSGNTIYF. Here the CDR3 DNA reads TGTGCCAGCAGCGTTACAGGGGGTCCCTCTGGAAACACCATATATTTT.

V is TRBV10-3 and J is TRBJ2-2; D is unclear. The CDR3 spans 14 residues. Germline loops: CDR1 ENHRY, CDR2 SYGVKD. Trimming shortened V by 6 bases and J by 1 base, and 9 bases separated the two germline ends. The CDR3 reads CAIRSDLNTGELFF. The DNA of the CDR3 is TGTGCCATCAGGAGTGATTTGAACACCGGGGAGCTGTTTTTT.

The rearrangement links TRBV6-1 to TRBJ2-3; possibly TRBD2 for D (5 bases). Germline V gene data show CDR1 as MNHNS and CDR2 as SASEGT. This CDR3 has 14 residues. Trimming shortened V by 6 bases and J by 3 bases, and 13 bases separated the two germline ends. CDR3 coding DNA: TGTGCCAGCAGGGGAGCGGTCGTAACAGATACGCAGTATTTT. Protein product: CASRGAVVTDTQYF.

This rearrangement joins TRBV5-6 to TRBJ1-2; possible D gene TRBD1, 6 bases. The germline gives CDR1 SGHDT, CDR2 YYEEEE. This CDR3 region has 15 residues. V gave up 1 base and J gave up 4 bases, with 14 bases separating them. This CDR3 reads CASSLWVTGLYGYTF. The CDR3 bases are TGTGCCAGCAGCTTGTGGGTGACAGGTCTCTATGGCTACACCTTC. Together with reference TRBV5-6 and TRBJ1-2, the CDR3 gives the full variable domain: DAGVTQSPTHLIKTRGQQVTLRCSPKSGHDTVSWYQQALGQGPQFIFQYYEEEERQRGNFPDRFSGHQFPNYSSELNVNALLLGDSALYLCASSLWVTGLYGYTFGSGTRLTVV.

J is TRBJ2-2 and V is TRBV5-1, with TRBD2 matching over 7 bases. The CDR3 extends over 16 amino acids. The V gene's germline CDR1 is SGHRS and CDR2 YFSETQ. V shed 7 bases, J shed 5 bases, and the junction held 14 bases outside the gene matches. CDR3 loop: CASGPGLSYLTGELFF. The DNA for the CDR3 is TGCGCCAGCGGACCGGGACTATCCTATTTGACCGGGGAGCTGTTTTTT.

This clone has a handful of counts. The chain carries TRBV10-1 and TRBJ1-1; D is ambiguous. Germline V lookup: CDR1 WNHNN, CDR2 SYGVQD (reference sequence). CDR3 size: 11 residues. Trimming shortened V by 2 bases and J by 5 bases, and 3 bases separated the two germline ends. The CDR3 DNA sequence: TGCGCCAGCAGTGAGGGGACTGAAGCTTTCTTT. Amino acids: CASSEGTEAFF.

The chain has TRBV29-1 and TRBJ2-5, with 8 bases that match TRBD1. The germline V gene has CDR1 SQVTM and CDR2 ANQGSEA. This CDR3 has 13 amino acids. V lost 3 bases and J lost 8; bases outside the gene matches: 8. The CDR3 loop reads CSVDRGLPDTQYF. CDR3 nucleotide sequence: TGCAGCGTTGACAGGGGGCTCCCCGATACCCAGTACTTC.

The rearrangement joins TRBV28 to TRBJ1-5; D unclear. V lost 6 bases to trimming and J lost 4 bases, with 19 bases between them. The CDR3 consists of 16 residues. Germline V CDR1 and CDR2: MDHEN, SYDVKM. The CDR3 is CASRDRAPEGNQPQHF. The DNA of the CDR3 is TGTGCCAGCAGGGATCGGGCGCCAGAGGGAAATCAGCCCCAGCATTTT.

V and J are TRBV7-2 and TRBJ2-7; 7 nucleotides line up with TRBD1. Germline V CDR1 and CDR2: SGHTA, FQGNSA. This CDR3 comprises 15 residues. V shed 3 bases and J 1 base; nucleotides not matched to a gene: 6. The CDR3 DNA reads TGTGCCAGCAGCTTGCTCACAGGGGCATCCTACGAGCAGTACTTC. Its protein is CASSLLTGASYEQYF.

The CDR3 bases are TGTGCCAGCACTCCCGTCGGGGACAGGGTTCCCGCGGGAGTGTTGAACGAGCAGTACTTC. Protein product: CASTPVGDRVPAGVLNEQYF. The rearrangement joins TRBV27 to TRBJ2-7; 9 bases agree with TRBD1. The trim removed 7 bases at V and 5 bases at J, leaving 27 bases unmatched. CDR3 length equals 20 residues. Germline CDR1 is MNHEY and CDR2 is SMNVEV (reference sequence).

V gene TRBV5-1 combines with J gene TRBJ2-7, with TRBD1 matching over 12 bases. Looked up from germline, CDR1 is SGHRS and CDR2 is YFSETQ. V was pared by 5 bases and J by 5 bases, with 5 bases of the junction left unmatched. The CDR3 is made up of 14 amino acids. DNA of the CDR3: TGCGCCAGCAGACCCGGGACAGGGGGCAACGAGCAGTACTTC. Its translation is CASRPGTGGNEQYF.

A note on this clone: One end of the junction is discordant with germline, which a read error may explain. This chain connects TRBV11-1 to TRBJ2-5; 12 nucleotides line up with TRBD2. Germline V gene lookup returns CDR1 SGHAT and CDR2 FQDESV (reference sequence). The CDR3 runs to 18 residues. The CDR3 here is CASSIAGRTSGIGKTQYF. The DNA of the CDR3 is TGTGCCAGCAGCATAGCTGGTAGGACTAGCGGGATCGGAAAGACCCAGTACTTC.

The chain's CDR3 is CSAGDRTYEQYF. The CDR3 DNA reads as TGCAGCGCCGGGGACAGGACCTACGAGCAGTACTTC. The chain has TRBV29-1 and TRBJ2-7; 8 bases align to TRBD1. CDR1 and CDR2 from the germline V gene are SQVTM and ANQGSEA. V was clipped by 7 bases and J by 2 bases; unmatched bases: 4. The length of the CDR3 is 12 residues.

The chain carries TRBV30 and TRBJ1-1, with 8 bases matching TRBD1. V trimming: 3 bases; J trimming: 1 base; junction bases outside the gene matches: 4. This CDR3 spans 14 amino acids. CDR1 is GTSNPN, CDR2 SVGIG, per germline (reference sequence). CDR3 residues: CAWRPQGANTEAFF. The CDR3 nucleotides read TGTGCCTGGAGGCCGCAGGGGGCGAACACTGAAGCTTTCTTT.

The V and J genes are TRBV10-3 and TRBJ1-2; the D gene is possibly TRBD1 (6 bases). V shed 3 bases and J shed 4 bases, with 12 bases lying between them. CDR3 size: 14 residues. Germline CDR1 reads ENHRY; CDR2 reads SYGVKD. The CDR3 nucleotides read TGTGCCATCAGTGAAGGGGGATCCCTCTATGGCTACACCTTC. Its protein is CAISEGGSLYGYTF.

The J gene is TRBJ2-3, the V gene TRBV5-4; the D is unclear. CDR1 SGHNT and CDR2 YYREEE come from the germline V gene (reference sequence). This CDR3 comprises 13 residues. Trimming removed 0 bases at V and 9 bases at J, with 11 bases between. CDR3 residues: CASSLVEDRTQYF. CDR3 nucleotides: TGTGCCAGCAGCTTGGTGGAAGACCGGACGCAGTATTTT.

This sequence joins TRBV5-5 and TRBJ1-2, with D tentatively TRBD1 (5 bases). The CDR3 is made up of 12 amino acids. The germline CDR1 and CDR2 sequences are SGHKS and YYEKEE (reference sequence). Between the trimmed V and J ends, which lost 2 bases and 3 bases, there was a span of 5 bases. CDR3 coding DNA: TGTGCCAGCAGCTTAGGGGACTATGGCTACACCTTC. Protein product: CASSLGDYGYTF. The full variable domain, with the rest looked up from reference TRBV5-5 and TRBJ1-2, is DAGVTQSPTHLIKTRGQQVTLRCSPISGHKSVSWYQQVLGQGPQFIFQYYEKEERGRGNFPDRFSARQFPNYSSELNVNALLLGDSALYLCASSLGDYGYTFGSGTRLTVV.